This T cell receptor (beta chain) is drawn from a study of blood T cell repertoires in COVID-19. CDR1 is SEHNR and CDR2 is FQNEAQ in the germline V gene (reference sequence). The CDR3 is 12 residues long. Trimming took 5 bases from V and 7 from J, leaving 9 bases between them. The assay was immunoSEQ multiplex PCR, and TCRdb's table has in-frame clones only and misses some. The sample has roughly 50,000 clones, 84% seen once. The chain uses TRBV7-9 and TRBJ2-1; TRBD1 might be the D (5 bases). The source is a man between 45 and 60 years old with acute or convalescent COVID-19. Sequenced material: peripheral blood. CDR3 region: CASSPDRNEQFF. The CDR3 bases are TGTGCCAGCAGCCCAGACAGAAATGAGCAGTTCTTC.